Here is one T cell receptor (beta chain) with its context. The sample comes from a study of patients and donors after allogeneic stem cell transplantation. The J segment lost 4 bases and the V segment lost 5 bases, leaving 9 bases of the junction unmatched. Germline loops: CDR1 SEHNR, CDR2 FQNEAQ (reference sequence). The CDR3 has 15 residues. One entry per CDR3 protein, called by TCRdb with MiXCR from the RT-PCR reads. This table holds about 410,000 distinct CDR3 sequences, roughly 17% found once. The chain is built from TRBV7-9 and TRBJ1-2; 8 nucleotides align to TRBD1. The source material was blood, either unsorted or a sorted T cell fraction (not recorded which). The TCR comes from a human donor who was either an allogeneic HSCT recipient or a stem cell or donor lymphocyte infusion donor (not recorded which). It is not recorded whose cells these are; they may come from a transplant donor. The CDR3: CASSGRQGPSYGYTF. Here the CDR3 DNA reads TGTGCCAGCAGCGGGCGACAGGGGCCTTCCTATGGCTACACCTTC. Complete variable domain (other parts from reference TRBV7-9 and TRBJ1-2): DTGVSQNPRHKITKRGQNVTFRCDPISEHNRLYWYRQTLGQGPEFLTYFQNEAQLEKSRLLSDRFSAERPKGSFSTLEIQRTEQGDSAMYLCASSGRQGPSYGYTFGSGTRLTVV.